These 18 T cell receptor beta chains share one sample of origin, sequenced in a study of CD8 T cell repertoires and HIV-1 epitope variants. No antigens are known for them. Method: immunoSEQ multiplex PCR; TCRdb's copy keeps in-frame clones and lacks some. The data contain thousands of clones, roughly three fifths of them singletons. Sequenced sample: cultured CD8+ T cells derived from PBMCs. These receptors came from a male donor with HIV.

This clone has just a few counts. The rearrangement uses TRBV27 and TRBJ1-3, with D unresolved. Germline CDR1 reads MNHEY; CDR2 reads SMNVEV (reference sequence). This CDR3 region has 15 residues. V lost 5 bases and J 0 bases, leaving 11 bases between the germline ends. This CDR3 reads CASSADGYSGNTIYF. CDR3 coding DNA: TGTGCCAGCAGTGCGGACGGATACTCTGGAAACACCATATATTTT.

DNA of the CDR3: TGTGCCAGCAGTTACGCGACAGGCACAACAGATACGCAGTATTTT. Translation: CASSYATGTTDTQYF. This rearrangement joins TRBV6-5 to TRBJ2-3; D possibly corresponds to TRBD1 (6 bases). V gave up 2 bases and J gave up 3 bases, with 12 bases separating them. Germline loops: CDR1 MNHEY, CDR2 SVGAGI. This CDR3 is 15 amino acids long.

The chain is built from TRBV30 and TRBJ2-7; D gene ambiguous. Germline values: CDR1 GTSNPN, CDR2 SVGIG (reference sequence). The CDR3 has 11 residues. V dropped 4 bases and J dropped 4 bases, with 8 bases sitting between them. CDR3: CAWTREYEQYF. CDR3 nucleotides: TGTGCCTGGACTAGGGAATACGAGCAGTACTTC.

The chain combines TRBV29-1 with TRBJ2-2; no definite D call. The CDR3 sequence is 14 residues long. The V gene lost 4 bases and the J gene lost 1 base, with 10 bases spanning the gap. Germline V gene lookup returns CDR1 SQVTM and CDR2 ANQGSEA. As DNA, the CDR3 is TGCAGCGTTGTCGGAAACCTGAACACCGGGGAGCTGTTTTTT. This gives the protein CSVVGNLNTGELFF.

This clone was counted only a few times. V usage is TRBV5-6 and J usage is TRBJ2-7; 7 bases are a match to TRBD2. The CDR3 contains 15 residues. Germline CDR1 SGHDT, CDR2 YYEEEE. V dropped 2 bases and J dropped 5; count of bases not matched to a gene: 10. CDR3 coding DNA: TGTGCCAGCAGCTTCCCGGGACCCCGGGGGGACGAGCAGTACTTC. Translating gives CASSFPGPRGDEQYF.

The V and J genes are TRBV5-1 and TRBJ1-1; D gene uncertain. CDR3 size: 13 residues. Per the germline V gene, CDR1 is SGHRS and CDR2 is YFSETQ. V was pared by 0 bases and J by 4 bases, with 7 bases between. The CDR3 nucleotides are TGCGCCAGCAGCTTGGGTGGGTCCACTGAAGCTTTCTTT. Its protein product is CASSLGGSTEAFF.

The chain joins TRBV15 to TRBJ2-3; perhaps TRBD1 as D (5 bases). The V end lost 1 base, the J end lost 2 bases, and 10 bases lay between the germline ends. Germline-derived CDR1 and CDR2 are LNHNV and YYDKDF (reference sequence). The CDR3 runs 15 residues. This CDR3 reads CATSRAAGITDTQYF. The CDR3 coding sequence is TGTGCCACCAGCAGAGCGGCAGGGATCACAGATACGCAGTATTTT.

With regard to this clone: A read error may be the cause here, since a much bigger clone is one base away. The rearrangement joins TRBV6-4 to TRBJ1-2, with 12 bases lining up with TRBD1. The trim removed 4 bases at V and 4 bases at J, leaving 13 bases unmatched. The germline V gene has CDR1 MRHNA and CDR2 SNTAGT. This CDR3 has 18 residues. Written as DNA, the CDR3 is TGTGCCAGCAGTGTCCTCCCCAGGGACAGGGGGCTTGTCTATGGCTACACCTTC. Its protein product is CASSVLPRDRGLVYGYTF.

This chain links TRBV7-8 with TRBJ2-1; no firm D call. V lost 1 base to trimming and J lost 0 bases, with 13 bases between them. The germline CDR1 and CDR2 sequences are SGHVS and FQNEAQ. This CDR3 has 17 residues. The CDR3 reads CASSLVIGRSSYNEQFF. DNA for the CDR3: TGTGCCAGCAGCTTAGTAATCGGCAGGTCCTCCTACAATGAGCAGTTCTTC.

J is TRBJ1-4 and V is TRBV7-2; no firm D call. With 3 bases removed from V and 3 bases from J, the gap between germline ends came to 8 bases. CDR3 length equals 14 residues. Germline values: CDR1 SGHTA, CDR2 FQGNSA. The CDR3 region is CASSFGEANEKLFF. The CDR3 DNA sequence: TGTGCCAGCAGCTTCGGGGAGGCTAATGAAAAACTGTTTTTT.

The V and J genes are TRBV4-2 and TRBJ1-1, with a possible D match to TRBD1 (6 bases). V lost 5 bases, J lost 1 base, and 11 bases lay in between. The CDR3 is 14 residues long. Germline V CDR1 and CDR2: LGHNA, YNFKEQ. CDR3 in amino acids: CASSLDSGNTEAFF. CDR3 in DNA: TGTGCCAGCAGCTTGGACAGCGGGAACACTGAAGCTTTCTTT.

This clone turned up a few times. The chain joins TRBV28 to TRBJ2-7; unclear D gene. Trimming removed 4 bases at V and 3 bases at J, with 4 bases between. Per the germline V gene, CDR1 is MDHEN and CDR2 is SYDVKM. The CDR3 sequence is 11 residues long. The CDR3 region has the DNA TGTGCCAGCAGTTCCAACTACGAGCAGTACTTC. The encoded protein is CASSSNYEQYF.

In this sample, this clone turned up once. The rearrangement joins TRBV19 to TRBJ1-1; the D gene is possibly TRBD1 (6 bases). The CDR3 totals 14 residues. Trimming pared 5 bases from V and 3 bases from J, leaving 13 bases between. In germline, CDR1 is LNHDA, CDR2 SQIVND (reference sequence). The CDR3 loop is CASSLGGHYTEAFF. Here the CDR3 DNA reads TGTGCCAGTAGTCTCGGGGGACACTACACTGAAGCTTTCTTT.

A few counts support this clone. V usage is TRBV5-4 and J usage is TRBJ2-2; D gene unclear. With 2 bases removed from V and 6 bases from J, the gap between germline ends came to 8 bases. The CDR3 is 13 residues long. Germline CDR1 reads SGHNT; CDR2 reads YYREEE (reference sequence). The DNA for the CDR3 is TGTGCCAGCAGCTTCCTCGGCCCCGGGGAGCTGTTTTTT. This translates into CASSFLGPGELFF.

V gene TRBV21-1 combines with J gene TRBJ2-7; no check of the table's D call, TRBD2, against the DNA was made. TRBV21-1 is listed as a pseudogene. CDR3 length: 13 amino acids. As DNA, the CDR3 is TGTGCCATTAGCGGGACCTCCTCCTACGAGCAGTACTTC. Protein: CAISGTSSYEQYF.

The gene calls are TRBV6-5 and TRBJ2-1, with TRBD2 matching over 10 bases. The junction had 4 bases not matched to a gene; V was cut back by 0 bases and J by 5 bases. The V gene's germline CDR1 is MNHEY and CDR2 SVGAGI. The CDR3 consists of 16 residues. The CDR3 protein is CASSYSPSGGHNEQFF. CDR3 nucleotide sequence: TGTGCCAGCAGTTACTCGCCTAGCGGGGGACACAATGAGCAGTTCTTC.

The rearrangement uses TRBV7-2 and TRBJ2-7; TRBD1 aligns across 8 bases. V lost 5 bases, J lost 0 bases, and 6 bases stayed unmatched. The CDR3 sequence is 15 residues long. Germline CDR1 is SGHTA and CDR2 is FQGNSA. In DNA form, the CDR3 reads TGTGCCAGCAGCCCCTGGACAGGGAGCTCCTACGAGCAGTACTTC. Its protein product is CASSPWTGSSYEQYF.

The chain joins TRBV6-5 to TRBJ2-7; 9 positions agree with TRBD1. The CDR3 extends over 16 amino acids. V lost 1 base to trimming and J lost 3 bases; unmatched junction nucleotides: 7. CDR1 MNHEY and CDR2 SVGAGI come from the germline V gene. The CDR3: CASSYWSRDRDYEQYF. CDR3 DNA sequence: TGTGCCAGCAGTTACTGGTCCCGGGACAGGGACTACGAGCAGTACTTC.